The subject of this entry is one T cell receptor (beta chain). What it binds is not known. The method was immunoSEQ multiplex PCR; TCRdb's version includes in-frame clones alone and lacks a portion of them. The table includes about 160,000 clones, around nine tenths detected once. These data belong to a study of T cell responses to AZD1222 COVID-19 vaccine. Study details: It was second doses at about 4 or about 12 weeks that were pooled.

Findings and limits, study-wide: The donors showed a predominance of white British ancestry and of females, with possible underestimation of clonal diversity. Only a handful of people who got AZD1222 tested seropositive at baseline. In all cases, repertoires were sampled only after the peak T cell response.

This CDR3 is built from 17 residues. The sequences come from peripheral blood, collected on day 0 of AZD1222 vaccination. The chain carries TRBV12-2 and TRBJ1-2; the table's D call of TRBD1 was not tested on the DNA. TRBV12-2 is assigned pseudogene status. The receptor comes from an adult in good health. As DNA, the CDR3 is TGTGCAAGTCGCTTACAGGGTAGACACGGCCGATCCTATGGCTACACCTTC. Protein product: CASRLQGRHGRSYGYTF.